This entry is about one T cell receptor (beta chain). Its specificity is not known. Some clones are missing from TCRdb's copy, which holds only in-frame ones; the method was immunoSEQ multiplex PCR. The table has about 360,000 clones, roughly 85% seen once. Donors came from a validation cohort of over a hundred subjects, distinct from the first 666-subject cohort. This sample is part of a study of cytomegalovirus exposure and HLA in healthy donors. Study-wide results and limits: The study recorded fewer than 200 TCR beta chains that were cytomegalovirus-associated. In the approximately 120 validation repertoires, a later analysis found that first-cohort TCR clusters tended to co-occur.

CDR3 length: 12 residues. CDR1 is SGHAT, CDR2 FQNNGV, per germline. V dropped 6 bases and J dropped 7 bases, with 7 bases sitting between them. V usage is TRBV11-2 and J usage is TRBJ1-6; D not resolved. Sequencing input: PBMCs. The source is a woman aged 18-29 years in good health and CMV-seronegative. The CDR3 DNA follows: TGTGCCAGCAGGGTTCAGAATTCACCCCTCCACTTT. Translation: CASRVQNSPLHF.